Each of the 21 T cell receptor beta chains below was sequenced from the same sample in a study of blood T cell repertoires in COVID-19. Only in-frame clones appear in the TCRdb table, and some are missing; sequencing was by immunoSEQ multiplex PCR. The data contain fewer than 350,000 clones, 80% to 90% of them seen just once; the ten biggest clones take up around 9.9%. The sample consisted of peripheral blood. The origin of the receptors is a man in his thirties or forties with COVID-19, enrolled during active disease.

The chain recombines TRBV19 with TRBJ2-3; TRBD2 might be the D (5 bases). The CDR3 is made up of 16 amino acids. Germline assignment: CDR1 LNHDA and CDR2 SQIVND (reference sequence). V was pared by 4 bases and J by 5 bases, with 19 bases between. CDR3 sequence reads: CASSNPLPGGRDTQYF. In nucleotides, the CDR3 is TGTGCCAGTAGTAACCCCCTCCCGGGTGGGAGAGATACGCAGTATTTT. The entire variable domain, with the rest obtained from reference TRBV19 and TRBJ2-3, is as follows: DGGITQSPKYLFRKEGQNVTLSCEQNLNHDAMYWYRQDPGQGLRLIYYSQIVNDFQKGDIAEGYSVSREKKESFPLTVTSAQKNPTAFYLCASSNPLPGGRDTQYFGPGTRLTVL.

The gene calls are TRBV7-2 and TRBJ2-1, with 9 bases matching TRBD1. The CDR3 spans 16 residues. Trimming removed 5 bases from V and 0 bases from J; junction bases left unmatched: 5. Germline V gene lookup returns CDR1 SGHTA and CDR2 FQGNSA. The CDR3 protein is CASSGPGQGSYNEQFF. The CDR3 DNA reads as TGTGCCAGCAGCGGACCGGGACAGGGCTCCTACAATGAGCAGTTCTTC.

The V and J genes are TRBV19 and TRBJ1-5; TRBD1 is a possible D gene (5 bases). CDR1 and CDR2 (germline): LNHDA, SQIVND (reference sequence). V was cut by 0 bases and J by 1 base, with 16 bases left in between. The CDR3 has 18 residues. DNA of the CDR3: TGTGCCAGTAGTATAGATGGGGCCTCCAGTGGAAGCAATCAGCCCCAGCATTTT. Amino acid sequence: CASSIDGASSGSNQPQHF.

V usage is TRBV20-1 and J usage is TRBJ1-2; no definite D call. The ends were cut back, 6 bases at V and 0 bases at J, with 5 bases in the middle. The CDR3 spans 11 residues. CDR1 is DFQATT and CDR2 is SNEGSKA in the germline V gene (reference sequence). The CDR3 loop reads CSANPNYGYTF. CDR3 nucleotide sequence: TGCAGTGCCAATCCTAACTATGGCTACACCTTC.

This clone was detected only once. The chain uses TRBV4-2 and TRBJ2-3, with TRBD1 matching 7 bases. V trimming: 1 base; J trimming: 5 bases; junction bases outside the gene matches: 3. This CDR3 is built from 14 residues. Germline values: CDR1 LGHNA, CDR2 YNFKEQ. The CDR3: CASSQGQGVDTQYF. DNA of the CDR3: TGTGCCAGCAGCCAAGGGCAGGGGGTAGATACGCAGTATTTT.

The genes are TRBV7-9 and TRBJ1-2; 7 bases line up with TRBD1. Germline V lookup: CDR1 SEHNR, CDR2 FQNEAQ (reference sequence). The ends lost 5 bases at V and 2 bases at J; junction bases unmatched: 8. This CDR3 has 15 residues. The CDR3 sequence is CASSPRQGGNYGYTF. For the CDR3, the DNA is TGTGCCAGCAGCCCCCGACAGGGAGGAAACTATGGCTACACCTTC.

The chain carries TRBV7-9 and TRBJ2-5; TRBD1 is a possible D gene (6 bases). V lost 6 bases to trimming and J lost 3 bases, with 14 bases between them. The CDR3 spans 14 residues. Germline V gene lookup returns CDR1 SEHNR and CDR2 FQNEAQ (reference sequence). CDR3 in amino acids: CASSPWNREETQYF. The CDR3 nucleotides read TGTGCCAGCAGTCCTTGGAACAGGGAAGAGACCCAGTACTTC.

This clone appeared a single time. The rearrangement joins TRBV24-1 to TRBJ1-2; 9 positions agree with TRBD1. This CDR3 has 14 amino acids. Germline V CDR1 and CDR2: KGHDR, SFDVKD. V gave up 3 bases and J gave up 5 bases; unmatched junction bases: 3. The DNA for the CDR3 is TGTGCCACCAGTGATCAGGACAGGGGTTATGGCTACACCTTC. This codes for CATSDQDRGYGYTF.

The CDR3 here is CASSPAGTTPRHEQYF. The CDR3 DNA reads as TGTGCCAGCTCACCGGCCGGGACAACCCCGCGTCACGAGCAGTACTTC. J is TRBJ2-7 and V is TRBV18, with TRBD1 as a possible D gene (6 bases). Between the trimmed V and J ends, which lost 3 bases and 5 bases, there was a span of 20 bases. The length of the CDR3 is 16 residues. Germline values: CDR1 KGHSH, CDR2 LQKENI.

This clone was recorded a few times. The gene calls are TRBV6-6 and TRBJ2-7; 8 nucleotides agree with TRBD1. This CDR3 is built from 16 residues. Looked up from germline, CDR1 is MNHNY and CDR2 is SVGAGI (reference sequence). V lost 5 bases to trimming and J lost 0 bases; unmatched junction nucleotides: 9. CDR3: CASSRPGQASSYEQYF. In DNA form, the CDR3 reads TGTGCCAGCAGTCGCCCGGGACAGGCGAGCTCCTACGAGCAGTACTTC.

The chain links TRBV5-1 to TRBJ2-2, with TRBD1 identical over 10 bases. From germline, CDR1 is SGHRS and CDR2 YFSETQ. After removal of 7 bases from V and 6 bases from J, the junction contained 9 bases not matched to a gene. The CDR3 spans 15 residues. The CDR3 nucleotides are TGCGCCAGCTCCTTGGGGACAGGGGTCCCCGGGGAGCTGTTTTTT. The encoded protein is CASSLGTGVPGELFF.

The CDR3 region is CAISAGQGYNEQFF. In nucleotides, the CDR3 is TGTGCCATCAGTGCCGGACAGGGCTACAATGAGCAGTTCTTC. The gene calls are TRBV10-3 and TRBJ2-1; TRBD1 matches 8 bases. The CDR3 extends over 14 amino acids. Germline V CDR1 and CDR2: ENHRY, SYGVKD. After removal of 4 bases from V and 3 bases from J, the junction contained 2 bases not matched to a gene.

This rearrangement joins TRBV7-2 to TRBJ1-6; the match to TRBD1 covers 7 bases. J lost 7 bases, V lost 5 bases, and 5 bases had no gene match. CDR1 is SGHTA and CDR2 is FQGNSA in the germline V gene. The length of the CDR3 is 14 residues. This CDR3 reads CASSPGQLNSPLHF. The CDR3 nucleotides read TGTGCCAGCAGCCCGGGACAGCTCAATTCACCCCTCCACTTT.

V usage is TRBV7-2 and J usage is TRBJ2-3, with no clear D. CDR3 length equals 13 residues. The germline V gene encodes CDR1 SGHTA and CDR2 FQGNSA. V gave up 4 bases and J gave up 8 bases, with 13 bases separating them. The CDR3: CASSSPAVGTQYF. CDR3 bases: TGTGCCAGCAGCTCCCCGGCGGTAGGTACGCAGTATTTT. Looking up the rest from reference TRBV7-2 and TRBJ2-3 gives the full variable domain: GAGVSQSPSNKVTEKGKDVELRCDPISGHTALYWYRQSLGQGLEFLIYFQGNSAPDKSGLPSDRFSAERTGGSVSTLTIQRTQQEDSAVYLCASSSPAVGTQYFGPGTRLTVL.

The chain employs TRBV24-1 and TRBJ2-1, with 8 nucleotides matching TRBD2. The CDR3 covers 15 residues. Trimming took 4 bases from V and 3 from J; bases not matched to a gene: 4. In germline, CDR1 is KGHDR, CDR2 SFDVKD. The CDR3 nucleotides are TGTGCCACCAGTGAAATTAGCGGGAACTACAATGAGCAGTTCTTC. This sequence encodes CATSEISGNYNEQFF.

V gene TRBV5-1 combines with J gene TRBJ1-2; D is perhaps TRBD1 (5 bases). The CDR3 extends over 15 amino acids. Germline-derived CDR1 and CDR2 are SGHRS and YFSETQ. Deletions cut 4 bases from V and 2 bases from J, with 15 bases between. The CDR3 coding sequence is TGCGCCAGCAGCGAGCTTGACAGTATGAACTATGGCTACACCTTC. Its protein product is CASSELDSMNYGYTF.

The chain employs TRBV7-8 and TRBJ2-6; TRBD2 matches 9 bases. The CDR3 loop spans 19 amino acids. Per the germline V gene, CDR1 is SGHVS and CDR2 is FQNEAQ. The J segment lost 0 bases and the V segment lost 2 bases, leaving 8 bases of the junction unmatched. Here the CDR3 reads CASSLNPTSGSSGANVLTF. CDR3 nucleotide sequence: TGTGCCAGCAGCTTAAATCCGACTAGCGGAAGCTCTGGGGCCAACGTCCTGACTTTC.

V and J are TRBV27 and TRBJ1-4; tentatively, D is TRBD1 (6 bases). V was pared by 4 bases and J by 7 bases, with 7 bases between. This CDR3 has 12 residues. Germline V gene data show CDR1 as MNHEY and CDR2 as SMNVEV (reference sequence). CDR3 DNA sequence: TGTGCCAGCAGTTCCAGGGGTGAAAAACTGTTTTTT. This translates into CASSSRGEKLFF.

This chain links TRBV7-9 with TRBJ2-1; 14 bases are shared with TRBD2. Trimming at V came to 2 bases and at J to 9 bases, leaving 15 bases not matched to a gene. This CDR3 region has 19 residues. CDR1 SEHNR and CDR2 FQNEAQ come from the germline V gene (reference sequence). CDR3 protein: CASSLFLDTRLAGGREQFF. The DNA for the CDR3 is TGTGCCAGCAGCTTATTCTTGGACACCAGACTAGCGGGAGGGCGTGAGCAGTTCTTC.

The chain uses TRBV19 and TRBJ2-1; tentatively, D is TRBD1 (5 bases). CDR1 and CDR2 from the germline V gene are LNHDA and SQIVND (reference sequence). The CDR3 has 12 residues. Trimming removed 7 bases at V and 5 bases at J, with 9 bases between. The CDR3 is CASNLQDNEQFF. CDR3 sequence (DNA): TGTGCCAGTAATCTACAGGACAATGAGCAGTTCTTC.

This clone was counted only a few times. V usage is TRBV4-2 and J usage is TRBJ2-5; TRBD2 agrees at 9 bases. Germline loops: CDR1 LGHNA, CDR2 YNFKEQ. J gave up 0 bases and V 0 bases, and 5 bases lay outside the gene matches. The CDR3 spans 17 residues. This CDR3 reads CASSQDPRGGDQETQYF. The CDR3 DNA follows: TGTGCCAGCAGCCAAGATCCGCGCGGGGGGGACCAAGAGACCCAGTACTTC.